Sequencing of this T cell receptor (beta chain) was carried out in a study of cytomegalovirus exposure and HLA in healthy donors (dated by TCRdb to about 2017). With respect to the entire study: The 550 to 750 repertoires of the first cohort and the 95 to 150 validation repertoires were produced on the same platform, according to a later analysis. In addition to the first cohort of around 670 subjects, a separate validation cohort of approximately 120 different subjects was used. The aim of the study was to test whether cataloging public T cell receptors could identify signatures of past pathogen exposure. The study combined high-throughput TCR immunosequencing, statistical association of individual TCRs with disease status, and machine learning to predict cytomegalovirus infection status. Points the paper makes about the study in general: In the study, some 160 TCR beta chains were listed as associated with cytomegalovirus. It was suggested by the authors that the approach could potentially be generalized to other disease states and immunological phenotypes. Across donors, most TCR sequences were observed very rarely, whereas some public TCRs were present in many individuals. In a later analysis, TCRs clustered in the first cohort were found to also tend to co-occur in the roughly 110 validation repertoires, with 94% of cluster scores above 0. A few of the identified cytomegalovirus-associated TCR beta chains were confirmed in vitro to be specific for cytomegalovirus antigens. A later analysis lacked HLA typing for the validation cohort, so it scored co-occurrence in that cohort across all 120 or so repertoires. Cytomegalovirus status was reported to be diagnosed by the classifier with high specificity and sensitivity in both the original and validation cohorts.

Libraries were prepared through the immunoSEQ multiplex PCR assay. Processing in the source paper ran as follows. To diagnose cytomegalovirus status from the catalog of TCR beta chain sequences, a statistical classification framework was built. Here the immuneACCESS table is served through TCRdb, limited to in-frame sequences with V and J called. Missing clones are a known gap in these copies; in checked studies unresolved V genes cover under half, and the rest lacks a known reason. V, J and clone size were drawn from that table, and D and trimming were deduced from the DNA. The sample records some 230,000 clones, about 89% of which are singletons. Of the sample, about 1% is held by the ten largest clones. The donors belonged to the validation cohort of 120 subjects, which was separate from the approximately 680-subject first cohort. Concerning this clone itself: There is no known antigen for this receptor. No qualities accompany the bases; no much larger clone lies one base away.

CDR1 and CDR2 were assigned from the germline V gene as SGHAT and FQNNGV. V and J lose 3 bases and 2 bases, and a span of 11 bases separates them. The CDR3 covers 14 residues, taking in both the cysteine and the phenylalanine. Kept here is only the CDR3 DNA, which spans 42 bases and is read in frame from base 1. Sequencing used PBMCs. This TCR came from a young woman in good health and CMV-seronegative. Recombination linked TRBV11-2 to TRBJ2-7, with a weak D call of TRBD1 (6 bases match). Here is the DNA: TGTGCCAGCAGCTTCAACAGGGTCCCCTACGAGCAGTACTTC. The resulting protein is CASSFNRVPYEQYF.